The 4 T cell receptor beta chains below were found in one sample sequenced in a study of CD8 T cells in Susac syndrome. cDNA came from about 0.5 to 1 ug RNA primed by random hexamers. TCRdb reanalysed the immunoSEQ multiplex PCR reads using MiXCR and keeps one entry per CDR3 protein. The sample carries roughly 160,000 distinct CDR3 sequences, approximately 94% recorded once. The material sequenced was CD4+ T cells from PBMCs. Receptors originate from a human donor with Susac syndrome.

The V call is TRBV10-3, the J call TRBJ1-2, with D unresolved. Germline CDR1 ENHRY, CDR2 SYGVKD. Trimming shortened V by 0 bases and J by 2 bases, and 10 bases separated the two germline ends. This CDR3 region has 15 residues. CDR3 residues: CAISESEGLNYGYTF. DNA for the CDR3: TGTGCCATCAGTGAGTCAGAGGGTTTGAACTATGGCTACACCTTC.

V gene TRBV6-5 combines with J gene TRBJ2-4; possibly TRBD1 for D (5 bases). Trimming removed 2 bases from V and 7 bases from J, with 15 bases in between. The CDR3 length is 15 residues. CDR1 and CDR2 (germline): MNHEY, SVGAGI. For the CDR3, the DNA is TGTGCCAGCAGTTACCTGGCAGGGCCCTCCAACATTCAGTACTTC. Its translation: CASSYLAGPSNIQYF.

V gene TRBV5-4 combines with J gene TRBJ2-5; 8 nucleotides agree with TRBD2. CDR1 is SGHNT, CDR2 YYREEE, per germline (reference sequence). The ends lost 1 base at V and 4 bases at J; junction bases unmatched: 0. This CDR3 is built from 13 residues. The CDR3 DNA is TGTGCCAGCAGCTTGACTAGCGGAGAGACCCAGTACTTC. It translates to CASSLTSGETQYF. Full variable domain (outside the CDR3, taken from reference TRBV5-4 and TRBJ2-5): ETGVTQSPTHLIKTRGQQVTLRCSSQSGHNTVSWYQQALGQGPQFIFQYYREEENGRGNFPPRFSGLQFPNYSSELNVNALELDDSALYLCASSLTSGETQYFGPGTRLLVL.

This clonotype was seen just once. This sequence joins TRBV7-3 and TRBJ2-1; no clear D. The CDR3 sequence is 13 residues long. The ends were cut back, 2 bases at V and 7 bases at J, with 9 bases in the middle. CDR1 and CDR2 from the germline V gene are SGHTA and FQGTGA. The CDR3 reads CASSLRNKNEQFF. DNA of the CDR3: TGTGCCAGCAGCTTACGCAACAAGAATGAGCAGTTCTTC.